This TCR beta chain was profiled in a study of cytomegalovirus exposure and HLA in healthy donors. TCRdb keeps only in-frame clones here, not all; method: immunoSEQ multiplex PCR. The table has 200,000 to 250,000 clones, roughly 80% seen once; the top ten hold roughly 5.4%. The CDR3 contains 15 residues. The germline V gene has CDR1 SGHRS and CDR2 YFSETQ. Trimming cost V 3 bases and J 1 base; bases outside gene matches: 5. The sample was PBMCs. The TCR sequence derives from a woman between 18 and 30 years old in good health and CMV-seronegative. The chain carries TRBV5-1 and TRBJ1-1, with 8 bases aligning to TRBD1. CDR3 in amino acids: CASSWTTGGNTEAFF. Written as DNA, the CDR3 is TGCGCCAGCAGCTGGACTACAGGGGGGAACACTGAAGCTTTCTTT.